The 10 T cell receptor beta chains reported below all come from one sample, sequenced in a study of blood T cell repertoires in COVID-19. The table came from immunoSEQ multiplex PCR; TCRdb's copy has only in-frame clones and leaves some out. The data hold under 300,000 clones, with around 86% observed a single time. The specimen sequenced was peripheral blood. The receptors shown here come from a man aged 25-40 years who had recovered from COVID-19.

The chain links TRBV13 to TRBJ2-5; D may be TRBD1 (5 bases). CDR1 and CDR2 (germline): PRHDT, FYEKMQ (reference sequence). The CDR3 runs to 15 residues. The V end lost 4 bases, the J end lost 4 bases, and 16 bases lay between the germline ends. CDR3 region: CASSSSTTAVETQYF. CDR3 coding DNA: TGTGCCAGCAGCTCCTCAACGACAGCCGTAGAGACCCAGTACTTC.

This chain joins TRBV25-1 and TRBJ1-3; D gene ambiguous. V lost 3 bases, J lost 0 bases, and 9 bases lay in between. This CDR3 has 15 amino acids. Germline CDR1 reads MGHDK; CDR2 reads SYGVNS. The CDR3 DNA is TGTGCCAGCAGTGAGGTTCCCGGCTCTGGAAACACCATATATTTT. Its translation: CASSEVPGSGNTIYF.

The chain joins TRBV7-8 to TRBJ2-5; D is ambiguous. Deletions cut 1 base from V and 13 bases from J, with 13 bases between. This CDR3 has 12 residues. Germline lookup yields CDR1 SGHVS and CDR2 FQNEAQ. CDR3 sequence reads: CASSLEASQAYF. CDR3 in DNA: TGTGCCAGCAGCTTAGAGGCCAGTCAGGCGTACTTC.

The gene calls are TRBV28 and TRBJ2-1, with D tentatively TRBD2 (7 bases). Trimming cost V 7 bases and J 3 bases, with 16 bases left between them. The CDR3 runs to 15 residues. Per the germline V gene, CDR1 is MDHEN and CDR2 is SYDVKM. The CDR3 reads CASTTPGGSYNEQFF. The CDR3, as DNA: TGTGCCAGCACTACCCCGGGGGGCAGCTACAATGAGCAGTTCTTC.

This rearrangement joins TRBV6-2 or TRBV6-3 to TRBJ2-1, with TRBD2 matching 9 bases. From germline, CDR1 is MNHEY and CDR2 SVGEGT. The CDR3 spans 14 residues. J was trimmed by 5 bases and V by 4 bases; bases with no gene match: 3. CDR3 loop: CASSWRGGNNEQFF. The CDR3, as DNA: TGTGCCAGCAGTTGGCGGGGGGGGAACAATGAGCAGTTCTTC.

The V call is TRBV7-9, the J call TRBJ1-1; tentatively, D is TRBD1 (5 bases). CDR3 size: 15 residues. V was pared by 1 base and J by 1 base, with 10 bases between. Germline CDR1 is SEHNR and CDR2 is FQNEAQ (reference sequence). Written as DNA, the CDR3 is TGTGCCAGCAGCTTAGTAGTTCAGGGGAACACTGAAGCTTTCTTT. Residues: CASSLVVQGNTEAFF.

The chain uses TRBV6-5 and TRBJ2-7; perhaps TRBD1 as D (5 bases). The germline V gene encodes CDR1 MNHEY and CDR2 SVGAGI. The CDR3 runs to 14 residues. Trimming pared 2 bases from V and 5 bases from J, leaving 13 bases between. The CDR3 region is CASSYAQGNDEQYF. The CDR3 DNA follows: TGTGCCAGCAGTTACGCCCAGGGTAACGACGAGCAGTACTTC.

The CDR3, as DNA: TGCGCCAGCAGCCCCTACCCTCGGGGACAGAGAAACACCGGGGAGCTGTTTTTT. This sequence encodes CASSPYPRGQRNTGELFF. The chain employs TRBV4-1 and TRBJ2-2; 7 bases are shared with TRBD1. Per the germline V gene, CDR1 is MGHRA and CDR2 is YSYEKL. The V segment lost 4 bases and the J segment 2 bases; nucleotides outside the gene matches: 13. The CDR3 loop spans 18 amino acids.

Note on this clone: Other nucleotide sequences in the sample specify the same CDR3. The V and J genes are TRBV5-6 and TRBJ1-2; D is unclear. Trimming took off 0 bases at V and 4 bases at J, with 7 bases between the two ends. This CDR3 contains 13 residues. Germline values: CDR1 SGHDT, CDR2 YYEEEE. The CDR3 DNA is TGTGCCAGCAGCTTGGCCGGTGGCTATGGCTACACCTTC. This encodes CASSLAGGYGYTF. Based on the CDR3 plus reference TRBV5-6 and TRBJ1-2, the full variable domain is DAGVTQSPTHLIKTRGQQVTLRCSPKSGHDTVSWYQQALGQGPQFIFQYYEEEERQRGNFPDRFSGHQFPNYSSELNVNALLLGDSALYLCASSLAGGYGYTFGSGTRLTVV.

J is TRBJ2-2 and V is TRBV19, with 8 bases identical to TRBD2. V trimming: 2 bases; J trimming: 4 bases; junction bases outside the gene matches: 6. This CDR3 contains 16 residues. Germline assignment: CDR1 LNHDA and CDR2 SQIVND (reference sequence). CDR3 amino acids: CASSINGGAITGELFF. Here the CDR3 DNA reads TGTGCCAGTAGTATAAACGGGGGGGCTATCACCGGGGAGCTGTTTTTT.